These 2 T cell receptor beta chains came from one sample sequenced in a study of control samples from healthy donors and cancer patients. Profiling relied on immunoSEQ multiplex PCR, and the TCRdb table lists in-frame clones only, not all of them. The sample holds approximately 81,000 clones; approximately 94% are singletons and the top ten take 4.8%. Sequencing was carried out using blood. Every receptor here comes from a young woman in good health.

CDR3 residues: CASSDQASAEAFF. Written as DNA, the CDR3 is TGTGCCAGCAGTGACCAGGCTAGCGCTGAAGCTTTCTTT. V is TRBV2 and J is TRBJ1-1; D remains unclear. This CDR3 contains 13 residues. The germline V gene encodes CDR1 SNHLY and CDR2 FYNNEI. V was trimmed by 3 bases and J by 6 bases, leaving 11 bases between them.

This chain connects TRBV7-9 to TRBJ2-3; D gene ambiguous. V lost 0 bases, J lost 4 bases, and 5 bases lay in between. The germline CDR1 and CDR2 sequences are SEHNR and FQNEAQ (reference sequence). The CDR3 is 13 amino acids. CDR3 DNA sequence: TGTGCCAGCAGCTTAGCAGGGTCAGATACGCAGTATTTT. Protein: CASSLAGSDTQYF.